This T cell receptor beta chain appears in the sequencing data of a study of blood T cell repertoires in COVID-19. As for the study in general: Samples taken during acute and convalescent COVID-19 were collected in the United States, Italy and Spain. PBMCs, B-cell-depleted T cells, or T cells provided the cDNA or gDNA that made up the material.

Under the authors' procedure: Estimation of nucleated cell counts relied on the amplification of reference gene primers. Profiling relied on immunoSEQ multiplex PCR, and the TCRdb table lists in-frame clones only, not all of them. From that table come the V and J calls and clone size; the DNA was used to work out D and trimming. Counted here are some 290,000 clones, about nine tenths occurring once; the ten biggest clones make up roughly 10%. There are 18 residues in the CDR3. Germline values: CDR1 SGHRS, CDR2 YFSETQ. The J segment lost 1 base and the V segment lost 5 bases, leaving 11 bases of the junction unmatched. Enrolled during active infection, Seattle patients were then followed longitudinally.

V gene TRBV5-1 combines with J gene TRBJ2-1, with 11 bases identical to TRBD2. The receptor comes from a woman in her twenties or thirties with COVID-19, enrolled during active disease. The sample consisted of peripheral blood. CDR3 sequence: CASSSGTSGRGSYNEQFF. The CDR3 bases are TGCGCCAGCAGTTCCGGGACTAGCGGAAGGGGGTCCTACAATGAGCAGTTCTTC.